The 9 T cell receptor beta chains below were found in one sample sequenced in a study of spatial heterogeneity in lung cancer. The time point is: blood at routine non-recurrence follow-up after resection. Using its own MiXCR run on the 5' RACE reads, TCRdb lists one record per CDR3 protein. The profile covers about 94,000 distinct CDR3 sequences, with less than 20% appearing a single time and just over 20% taken by the ten largest. This specimen consisted of PBMCs, obtained at follow-up. The receptor set was obtained from a male donor with early-stage non-small cell lung cancer.

J is TRBJ2-2 and V is TRBV10-3; D uncertain. The CDR3 covers 11 residues. Germline V gene sequence: CDR1 ENHRY, CDR2 SYGVKD. The ends were cut back, 4 bases at V and 4 bases at J, with 1 base in the middle. CDR3 nucleotide sequence: TGTGCCATCAGTGGCACCGGGGAGCTGTTTTTT. It yields the protein CAISGTGELFF.

The V call is TRBV18, the J call TRBJ2-2, with 8 bases fitting TRBD1. The CDR3 has 15 amino acids. Germline V gives CDR1 KGHSH, CDR2 LQKENI. The V segment lost 5 bases and the J segment 1 base; nucleotides outside the gene matches: 3. The CDR3: CASSAGTGNTGELFF. The CDR3 bases are TGTGCCAGCTCAGCCGGGACAGGGAACACCGGGGAGCTGTTTTTT.

The chain combines TRBV20-1 with TRBJ1-5; no firm D call. CDR3 length: 14 amino acids. CDR1 is DFQATT and CDR2 is SNEGSKA in the germline V gene (reference sequence). V was pared by 4 bases and J by 0 bases, with 10 bases between. Here the CDR3 DNA reads TGCAGTGCTATTAAACCCCTTAGCAATCAGCCCCAGCATTTT. Its translation is CSAIKPLSNQPQHF.

The table lists this clonotype with a few counts. J is TRBJ2-5 and V is TRBV4-2, with a possible D match to TRBD1 (6 bases). Germline CDR1 and CDR2: LGHNA and YNFKEQ. V was cut by 4 bases and J by 2 bases, with 20 bases left in between. This CDR3 comprises 17 residues. The CDR3 reads CASSLLTGAQGQETQYF. The CDR3 region has the DNA TGTGCCAGCAGCCTCTTAACCGGGGCCCAGGGGCAAGAGACCCAGTACTTC.

This clonotype was recorded at least ten times. The chain uses TRBV20-1 and TRBJ2-3, with D tentatively TRBD2 (5 bases). Trimming pared 6 bases from V and 4 bases from J, leaving 11 bases between. Germline CDR1 is DFQATT and CDR2 is SNEGSKA (reference sequence). The CDR3 sequence is 12 residues long. DNA for the CDR3: TGCAGTGCCCACCGGGATCCAGATACGCAGTATTTT. As protein: CSAHRDPDTQYF.

V usage is TRBV14 and J usage is TRBJ2-1, with a tentative D call TRBD1 (5 bases). V lost 4 bases to trimming and J lost 10 bases, with 11 bases between them. The CDR3 is 12 amino acids. Germline lookup yields CDR1 SGHDN and CDR2 FVKESK. In DNA, the CDR3 is TGTGCCAGCAGCCGCCAGGGAATAGAGCAGTTCTTC. Translated, it gives CASSRQGIEQFF.

The genes are TRBV27 and TRBJ2-1; possibly TRBD2 for D (5 bases). This CDR3 contains 15 residues. Germline CDR1 MNHEY, CDR2 SMNVEV (reference sequence). V lost 4 bases and J lost 0, with 10 bases in between. Written as DNA, the CDR3 is TGTGCCAGCAGTTCTACGGGGTACTCCTACAATGAGCAGTTCTTC. Its protein is CASSSTGYSYNEQFF.

CDR3 amino acids: CASSLPRGNTEAFF. The DNA for the CDR3 is TGTGCCAGCAGCTTACCTCGGGGGAACACTGAAGCTTTCTTT. The chain links TRBV7-2 to TRBJ1-1; D unclear. Germline assignment: CDR1 SGHTA and CDR2 FQGNSA. Trimming shortened V by 2 bases and J by 1 base, and 8 bases separated the two germline ends. The CDR3 extends over 14 amino acids.

This sequence joins TRBV20-1 and TRBJ2-3, with TRBD1 matching 8 bases. The CDR3 totals 13 residues. CDR1 and CDR2 from the germline V gene are DFQATT and SNEGSKA (reference sequence). In nucleotides, the CDR3 is TGCAGGGCCGGACAGGGCCCCCCAGATACGCAGTATTTT. Its translation: CRAGQGPPDTQYF.